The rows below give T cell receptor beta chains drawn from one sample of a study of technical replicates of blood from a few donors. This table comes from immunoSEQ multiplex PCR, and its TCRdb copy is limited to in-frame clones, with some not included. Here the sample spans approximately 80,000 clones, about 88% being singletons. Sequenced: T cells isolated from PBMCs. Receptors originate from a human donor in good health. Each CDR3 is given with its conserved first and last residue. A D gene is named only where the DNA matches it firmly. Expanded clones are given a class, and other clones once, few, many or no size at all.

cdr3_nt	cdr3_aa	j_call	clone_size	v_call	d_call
TGTGCCAGCTCACCACCTTCTGCAGGGATGAATCAGCCCCAGCATTTT	CASSPPSAGMNQPQHF	TRBJ1-5	NA	TRBV18	NA
TGTGCCAGCAGCATCAGCTCCTACGAGCAGTACTTC	CASSISSYEQYF	TRBJ2-7	NA	TRBV7-2	NA
TGTGCCAGCAGCCCAAGCGGGGACAGGGAATCAGATGGCTACACCTTC	CASSPSGDRESDGYTF	TRBJ1-2	NA	TRBV7-3	TRBD1
TGCGCCAGCAGCCAAGAGTCCAATCTAGTTTATGGCTACACCTTC	CASSQESNLVYGYTF	TRBJ1-2	NA	TRBV4-3	NA
TGTGCCACCGACACCGTGGGGGCTCTTCTCATGAACACTGAAGCTTTCTTT	CATDTVGALLMNTEAFF	TRBJ1-1	NA	TRBV9	NA
TGTGCCAGCAGCCCTCGGACTAGCGGGCAAGAGACCCAGTACTTC	CASSPRTSGQETQYF	TRBJ2-5	NA	TRBV7-2	TRBD2
TGTGCCAGCAGCTTGGGGACAGGCCTGAACACTGAAGCTTTCTTT	CASSLGTGLNTEAFF	TRBJ1-1	NA	TRBV5-5	TRBD1
TGTGCCAGCTCACATAGCGGGAGTTCAAGCGAGCAGTACTTC	CASSHSGSSSEQYF	TRBJ2-7	NA	TRBV18	TRBD2
TGCAGTGCCACTAGCGGGAGGGCCCAGTTCTTC	CSATSGRAQFF	TRBJ2-1	NA	TRBV20-1	TRBD2
TGTGCCCGGACTGTCACTAGCACAGATACGCAGTATTTT	CARTVTSTDTQYF	TRBJ2-3	few	TRBV30	NA
TGTGCCTGGAGTGGACAGGTGAACACTGAAGCTTTCTTT	CAWSGQVNTEAFF	TRBJ1-1	NA	TRBV30	NA
TGTGCCAGCAGCATAACAGTCTACGAGCAGTACTTC	CASSITVYEQYF	TRBJ2-7	NA	TRBV7-9	NA
TGTGCCAGCAGCTCCTCGACAGCAACTAATGAAAAACTGTTTTTT	CASSSSTATNEKLFF	TRBJ1-4	NA	TRBV9	NA
TGCGCCAGCAGCCAAGACAGGGGAAAAGGCAATGAGCAGTTCTTC	CASSQDRGKGNEQFF	TRBJ2-1	NA	TRBV4-3	NA
TGTGCCAGCAGTTACATGGAGACCCAGTACTTC	CASSYMETQYF	TRBJ2-5	NA	TRBV2	NA
TGTGCCAGCAGTTTCTCCGAGCAGTACTTC	CASSFSEQYF	TRBJ2-7	NA	TRBV28	NA
TGCGCCAGCAGCTTGGTGCCGGACCAAGAGACCCAGTACTTC	CASSLVPDQETQYF	TRBJ2-5	NA	TRBV5-1	NA
TGTGCCAGCAGTTTATCAGGGAGAACGAGCACCGGGGAGCTGTTTTTT	CASSLSGRTSTGELFF	TRBJ2-2	NA	TRBV27	NA
TGTGCCAGTAGTATCCCAGGGATCGACGAGCAGTACTTC	CASSIPGIDEQYF	TRBJ2-7	NA	TRBV19	NA
TGTGCCAGCAGTGAAAGGAACAGGGGGTTTTTTAGCAATCAGCCCCAGCATTTT	CASSERNRGFFSNQPQHF	TRBJ1-5	NA	TRBV6-1	TRBD1
TGTGCCAGCAGCAAAGGGTCCGGGAGGGCTGAAGCTTTCTTT	CASSKGSGRAEAFF	TRBJ1-1	NA	TRBV21-1	NA
TGTGCCAGCAGGAGACTAGAAAGCTACAATGAGCAGTTCTTC	CASRRLESYNEQFF	TRBJ2-1	NA	TRBV6-6	NA
TGTGCCAGCAGCTACCGGGACAGGGAATACAATGAGCAGTTCTTC	CASSYRDREYNEQFF	TRBJ2-1	few	TRBV9	TRBD1
TGTGCCAGCAGTTTGGAACTAGCGGGAGGAACAGATACGCAGTATTTT	CASSLELAGGTDTQYF	TRBJ2-3	NA	TRBV28	TRBD2
TGTGCCAGCACCCCATCAGCGGGAGAGGTCTACGGAGATACGCAGTATTTT	CASTPSAGEVYGDTQYF	TRBJ2-3	NA	TRBV27	TRBD2
TGTGCCAGCAGTGGTATGGCGGGAGTGCATGAGCAGTTCTTC	CASSGMAGVHEQFF	TRBJ2-1	NA	TRBV25-1	TRBD2
TGTGCCAGCAGCTTGGCCCTAATGTACACTGAAGCTTTCTTT	CASSLALMYTEAFF	TRBJ1-1	NA	TRBV5-5	NA
TGCGCCAGCCTGGGACTAGCGGGATTAACCTACGAGCAGTACTTC	CASLGLAGLTYEQYF	TRBJ2-7	NA	TRBV10-2	TRBD2
TGTGCCAGCTCACCGGGTGCCCAGGGGGCGCAAGGAAATGGCTACACCTTC	CASSPGAQGAQGNGYTF	TRBJ1-2	NA	TRBV18	TRBD1
TGTGCCAGCAGCGTAGTTCCGGGAAATTCTGGGAACACCGGGGAGCTGTTTTTT	CASSVVPGNSGNTGELFF	TRBJ2-2	NA	TRBV9	NA
TGTGCCAGCTCAACTTCCGGGACAGGGGACACAGATACGCAGTATTTT	CASSTSGTGDTDTQYF	TRBJ2-3	NA	TRBV18	TRBD1
TGTGCCAGCATTCCGGGTCAGGGGCCCGATACGCAGTATTTT	CASIPGQGPDTQYF	TRBJ2-3	NA	TRBV5-8	NA
TGTGCCAGCAGTGAGATAGCGGGAGAGGGTTATACGCAGTATTTT	CASSEIAGEGYTQYF	TRBJ2-3	NA	TRBV6-4	TRBD2
TGTGCCTTAGCGGGAGCGCGAGGCGGGGAGCTGTTTTTT	CALAGARGGELFF	TRBJ2-2	once	TRBV7-9	TRBD2
TGTGCAAGTCGCTTCTACAGGGGGCGAAAATCCTACGAGCAGTACTTC	CASRFYRGRKSYEQYF	TRBJ2-7	NA	TRBV12-2	NA
TGTGCCAGCAGCGGGACTTTTCAAAGCTCCTACAATGAGCAGTTCTTC	CASSGTFQSSYNEQFF	TRBJ2-1	NA	TRBV9	NA